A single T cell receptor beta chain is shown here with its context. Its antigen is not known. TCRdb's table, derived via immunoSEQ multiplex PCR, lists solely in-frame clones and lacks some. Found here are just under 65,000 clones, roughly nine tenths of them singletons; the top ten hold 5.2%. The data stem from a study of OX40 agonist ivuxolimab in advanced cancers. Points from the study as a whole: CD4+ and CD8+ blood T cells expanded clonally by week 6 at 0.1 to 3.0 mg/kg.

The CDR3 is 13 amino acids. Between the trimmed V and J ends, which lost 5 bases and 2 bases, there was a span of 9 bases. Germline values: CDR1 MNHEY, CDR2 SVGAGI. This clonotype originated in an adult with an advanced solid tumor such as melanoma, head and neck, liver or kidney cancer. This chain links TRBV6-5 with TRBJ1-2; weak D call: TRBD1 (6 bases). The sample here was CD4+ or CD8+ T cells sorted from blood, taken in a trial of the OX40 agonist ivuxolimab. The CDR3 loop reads CASSEDRNYGYTF. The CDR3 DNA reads TGTGCCAGCAGTGAAGACAGGAACTATGGCTACACCTTC.